This T cell receptor (beta chain) came from a study of brain T cells in children with intractable seizures. Overall study results and limits: Clones missing pre-surgery may reflect undersampling of that blood sample.

To note about this clone: No antigen is known for it.

The sequenced cases were selected for having the highest brain T cell transcript signatures. Germline V gene lookup returns CDR1 MNHNY and CDR2 SVGAGI (reference sequence). V was cut by 5 bases and J by 5 bases, with 23 bases left in between. This CDR3 spans 17 amino acids. The table came from immunoSEQ multiplex PCR; TCRdb's copy has only in-frame clones and leaves some out. This table holds about 76,000 clones, about 92% found once. This specimen was peripheral blood, taken at surgery. The TCR originated in a boy younger than two with tuberous sclerosis and intractable seizures. V and J are TRBV6-6 and TRBJ2-3; either TRBD1 or TRBD2 may fit D (5 bases each). The CDR3 reads CASSPRDGGYLGDTQYF. The CDR3 DNA is TGTGCCAGCAGTCCCCGGGATGGGGGTTATTTGGGAGATACGCAGTATTTT.